The next 15 T cell receptor beta chains were all read from a single sample in a study of T cell responses to AZD1222 COVID-19 vaccine. Data came from immunoSEQ multiplex PCR; TCRdb stores just in-frame clones and leaves some out. The data show under 200,000 clones, with roughly 88% seen just once and 0.99% held by the top ten. The specimen comprised peripheral blood, sampled on day 0 of AZD1222 vaccination. All receptors derive from an adult in good health.

The rearrangement links TRBV18 to TRBJ1-1; no clear D. Trimming shortened V by 3 bases and J by 1 base, and 18 bases separated the two germline ends. Germline CDR1 KGHSH, CDR2 LQKENI. The CDR3 has 17 amino acids. The CDR3 DNA reads as TGTGCCAGCTCACCCCTCGCCCCTAGGTCATCGAACACTGAAGCTTTCTTT. This encodes CASSPLAPRSSNTEAFF.

The chain couples TRBV6-5 to TRBJ2-7; TRBD1 or TRBD2 may be the D gene (6 bases each). CDR1 and CDR2 (germline): MNHEY, SVGAGI. V was shortened by 11 bases and J by 1 base, with 21 bases between the two germline ends. CDR3 size: 15 residues. The CDR3, as DNA: TGTGCCGCCCACCGGGTAGGGGGGATTTCCTACGAGCAGTACTTC. Its protein is CAAHRVGGISYEQYF.

The CDR3: CASSLARSRNIQYF. CDR3 bases: TGTGCCAGCAGCTTAGCTAGGAGTAGAAACATTCAGTACTTC. This chain joins TRBV7-9 and TRBJ2-4; D uncertain. Deletions cut 0 bases from V and 6 bases from J, with 9 bases between. The CDR3 is 14 amino acids. Germline V gives CDR1 SEHNR, CDR2 FQNEAQ (reference sequence).

This chain links TRBV7-2 with TRBJ2-7, with a weak D call TRBD1 (5 bases). V gave up 3 bases and J gave up 3 bases, with 12 bases separating them. Germline V CDR1 and CDR2: SGHTA, FQGNSA. The CDR3 has 14 residues. The CDR3 region has the DNA TGTGCCAGCAGCTTCCAGGGTACTAACTACGAGCAGTACTTC. Encoded protein: CASSFQGTNYEQYF. The full variable domain, its missing parts supplied by reference TRBV7-2 and TRBJ2-7, is GAGVSQSPSNKVTEKGKDVELRCDPISGHTALYWYRQSLGQGLEFLIYFQGNSAPDKSGLPSDRFSAERTGGSVSTLTIQRTQQEDSAVYLCASSFQGTNYEQYFGPGTRLTVT.

The gene calls are TRBV6-2 or TRBV6-3 and TRBJ2-1, with a tentative D call TRBD2 (6 bases). Germline V gives CDR1 MNHEY, CDR2 SVGEGT. The length of the CDR3 is 12 residues. The ends were cut back, 2 bases at V and 13 bases at J, with 12 bases in the middle. DNA for the CDR3: TGTGCCAGCAGTTACGGGGGGACCCCCCAGTTCTTC. This codes for CASSYGGTPQFF.

The V call is TRBV7-2, the J call TRBJ1-2, with 10 bases lining up with TRBD1. The J segment lost 5 bases and the V segment lost 0 bases, leaving 6 bases of the junction unmatched. This CDR3 spans 16 amino acids. Germline CDR1 is SGHTA and CDR2 is FQGNSA. The CDR3 bases are TGTGCCAGCAGCTTAGCGCGGGACAGGGGTCAATATGGCTACACCTTC. Amino acids: CASSLARDRGQYGYTF.

J is TRBJ2-5 and V is TRBV5-1, with 15 bases lining up with TRBD2. The CDR3 has 15 residues. Per germline, CDR1 SGHRS and CDR2 YFSETQ. Trimming cost V 4 bases and J 4 bases; bases outside gene matches: 2. CDR3 sequence: CASSGLAGGPETQYF. The CDR3 nucleotides are TGCGCCAGCAGCGGACTAGCGGGGGGGCCAGAGACCCAGTACTTC. The whole variable domain, filled in from reference TRBV5-1 and TRBJ2-5, reads KAGVTQTPRYLIKTRGQQVTLSCSPISGHRSVSWYQQTPGQGLQFLFEYFSETQRNKGNFPGRFSGRQFSNSRSEMNVSTLELGDSALYLCASSGLAGGPETQYFGPGTRLLVL.

The CDR3: CASSELQSYEQYF. CDR3 DNA: TGTGCCAGCAGTGAACTTCAATCCTACGAGCAGTACTTC. This sequence joins TRBV2 and TRBJ2-7, with D uncertain. Per germline, CDR1 SNHLY and CDR2 FYNNEI. The ends were cut back, 2 bases at V and 1 base at J, with 6 bases in the middle. The CDR3 has 13 amino acids. Full variable domain (remainder filled in from reference TRBV2 and TRBJ2-7): EPEVTQTPSHQVTQMGQEVILRCVPISNHLYFYWYRQILGQKVEFLVSFYNNEISEKSEIFDDQFSVERPDGSNFTLKIRSTKLEDSAMYFCASSELQSYEQYFGPGTRLTVT.

CDR3 DNA: TGTGCCAGCAGTCGACTAGCTTTCGAGCAGTACTTC. This translates into CASSRLAFEQYF. J is TRBJ2-7 and V is TRBV3-1 (or the pseudogene TRBV3-2); 7 bases align to TRBD2. This CDR3 spans 12 amino acids. Germline CDR1 reads LGHDT; CDR2 reads YNNKEL (reference sequence). V lost 6 bases and J lost 6; bases outside the gene matches: 5.

This clone was counted a few times. The V and J genes are TRBV28 and TRBJ1-1; a weak D match, TRBD1 (5 bases). Deletions cut 6 bases from V and 6 bases from J, with 11 bases between. The CDR3 has 12 amino acids. The germline gives CDR1 MDHEN, CDR2 SYDVKM. The CDR3 region has the DNA TGTGCCAGCAGCAGAGACAGCCCTGAAGCTTTCTTT. Translating it yields CASSRDSPEAFF.

This clone is a singleton in its sample. The chain carries TRBV4-1 and TRBJ1-5, with D possibly being TRBD1 (6 bases). Germline V gives CDR1 MGHRA, CDR2 YSYEKL. The CDR3 sequence is 13 residues long. The V end lost 3 bases, the J end lost 9 bases, and 12 bases lay between the germline ends. The CDR3 coding sequence is TGCGCCAGCAGCCAGATACAGGGCCTGCCCCAGCATTTT. Its translation: CASSQIQGLPQHF.

The chain carries TRBV9 and TRBJ2-3, with TRBD2 identical over 10 bases. Looked up from germline, CDR1 is SGDLS and CDR2 is YYNGEE. J lost 6 bases, V lost 0 bases, and 10 bases had no gene match. CDR3 size: 17 residues. The CDR3 region has the DNA TGTGCCAGCAGCGTAGGGGTAGCGGGGGGCGAGGGGGATACGCAGTATTTT. As protein: CASSVGVAGGEGDTQYF.

In DNA, the CDR3 is TGTGCCAGCAGTTACCTGACTAATAGCAATCAGCCCCAGCATTTT. Residues: CASSYLTNSNQPQHF. V and J are TRBV6-2 or TRBV6-3 and TRBJ1-5; D gene uncertain. The germline V gene has CDR1 MNHEY and CDR2 SVGEGT. V lost 2 bases, J lost 0 bases, and 8 bases lay in between. The CDR3 extends over 15 amino acids.

The gene calls are TRBV28 and TRBJ2-7, with TRBD1 matching 11 bases. The CDR3 has 16 amino acids. Trimming removed 3 bases from V and 2 bases from J; junction bases left unmatched: 6. Germline assignment: CDR1 MDHEN and CDR2 SYDVKM. CDR3 sequence: CASSFRWGQGAYEQYF. Written as DNA, the CDR3 is TGTGCCAGCAGTTTTCGTTGGGGACAGGGGGCCTACGAGCAGTACTTC. The full variable domain, rest sourced from reference TRBV28 and TRBJ2-7, is DVKVTQSSRYLVKRTGEKVFLECVQDMDHENMFWYRQDPGLGLRLIYFSYDVKMKEKGDIPEGYSVSREKKERFSLILESASTNQTSMYLCASSFRWGQGAYEQYFGPGTRLTVT.

The chain recombines TRBV11-3 with TRBJ2-1; 9 bases line up with TRBD2. The J segment lost 5 bases and the V segment lost 5 bases, leaving 16 bases of the junction unmatched. The CDR3 length is 18 residues. Per germline, CDR1 SGHNT and CDR2 YENEEA. The CDR3 bases are TGTGCCAGCAGCGCCATCTCTCTGGCGGGAGGGGGGGACAATGAGCAGTTCTTC. Its protein product is CASSAISLAGGGDNEQFF.